The entry below describes one T cell receptor (beta chain). The data belong to a study of blood T cell repertoires in COVID-19. Study information: Specimens from acute and convalescent COVID-19 originated in the United States, Italy and Spain. T cells, B-cell-depleted T cells, or PBMCs provided the cDNA or gDNA that served as material.

In the authors' workflow: Researchers report that nucleated cell counts were estimated from reference gene primer amplification. Sequenced by immunoSEQ multiplex PCR; TCRdb stores in-frame clones only, minus some. That table is the source of V, J and clone size, and D and trimming were worked out from the DNA. The repertoire consists of 130,000 to 150,000 clones, with 81% occurring once and the leading ten covering roughly 8.2%. Sequencing was done on a sample of peripheral blood. The sequence derives from a human donor in a cohort sampled during active COVID-19.

The CDR3: CASSPRGQGAYEQYF. The CDR3 bases are TGTGCCAGCAGCCCCCGGGGACAGGGGGCCTACGAGCAGTACTTC. This sequence joins TRBV7-9 and TRBJ2-7; 11 positions agree with TRBD1. In germline, CDR1 is SEHNR, CDR2 FQNEAQ (reference sequence). The CDR3 sequence is 15 residues long. The ends lost 5 bases at V and 2 bases at J; junction bases unmatched: 5.